The 12 T cell receptor beta chains below all came from one sample that was sequenced in a study of cytomegalovirus exposure and HLA in healthy donors. Vbeta (60) and Jbeta (13) primers were used in the PCR. Libraries were prepared by immunoSEQ multiplex PCR; TCRdb keeps only in-frame clonotypes and omits some of them. Of fewer than 110,000 clones listed, around 76% are singletons. Sequenced material: PBMCs. The source is a man aged 30 to 45 in good health and CMV-seropositive.

J is TRBJ1-2 and V is TRBV6-1; possible D gene TRBD1, 6 bases. The CDR3 extends over 15 amino acids. Germline CDR1 MNHNS, CDR2 SASEGT. Trimming took off 6 bases at V and 1 base at J, with 15 bases between the two ends. The DNA for the CDR3 is TGTGCCAGCAGGACCCTGACAGGATTTAACTATGGCTACACCTTC. Its protein product is CASRTLTGFNYGYTF.

The chain uses TRBV7-9 and TRBJ2-1, with 15 positions matching TRBD2. The CDR3 consists of 18 residues. In germline, CDR1 is SEHNR, CDR2 FQNEAQ (reference sequence). J lost 9 bases, V lost 6 bases, and 15 bases had no gene match. The DNA of the CDR3 is TGTGCCAGCAGTCAAGGGGGGACTAGCGGGGGGTCGGACGTTGAGCAGTTCTTC. Its translation: CASSQGGTSGGSDVEQFF. The variable domain in full, completed from reference TRBV7-9 and TRBJ2-1, reads DTGVSQNPRHKITKRGQNVTFRCDPISEHNRLYWYRQTLGQGPEFLTYFQNEAQLEKSRLLSDRFSAERPKGSFSTLEIQRTEQGDSAMYLCASSQGGTSGGSDVEQFFGPGTRLTVL.

The rearrangement links TRBV5-1 to TRBJ2-3, with D possibly being TRBD2 (5 bases). Germline lookup yields CDR1 SGHRS and CDR2 YFSETQ. Trimming shortened V by 3 bases and J by 4 bases, and 15 bases separated the two germline ends. The CDR3 runs to 15 residues. CDR3 DNA sequence: TGCGCCAGCAGCTCTCCCGGGGTTCGGTCAGATACGCAGTATTTT. Translation: CASSSPGVRSDTQYF. The whole variable domain, filled in from reference TRBV5-1 and TRBJ2-3, reads KAGVTQTPRYLIKTRGQQVTLSCSPISGHRSVSWYQQTPGQGLQFLFEYFSETQRNKGNFPGRFSGRQFSNSRSEMNVSTLELGDSALYLCASSSPGVRSDTQYFGPGTRLTVL.

The chain links TRBV5-6 to TRBJ2-7; 7 bases are a match to TRBD2. Trimming cost V 0 bases and J 0 bases; bases outside gene matches: 3. Germline values: CDR1 SGHDT, CDR2 YYEEEE. The CDR3 loop spans 15 amino acids. Written as DNA, the CDR3 is TGTGCCAGCAGCTTGGTGGGGGGGTTCTCCTACGAGCAGTACTTC. Translation gives CASSLVGGFSYEQYF.

The chain recombines TRBV5-1 with TRBJ1-1; 12 nucleotides match TRBD1. CDR3 length: 15 residues. In germline, CDR1 is SGHRS, CDR2 YFSETQ. J was trimmed by 7 bases and V by 5 bases; bases with no gene match: 9. CDR3: CASRYRDRGPGEAFF. The CDR3 DNA sequence: TGCGCCAGCAGATACCGGGACAGGGGGCCGGGTGAAGCTTTCTTT.

The chain combines TRBV7-9 with TRBJ1-5; 8 nucleotides align to TRBD1. The CDR3 covers 16 residues. CDR1 is SEHNR and CDR2 is FQNEAQ in the germline V gene (reference sequence). Germline trimming cut 1 base from V and 5 bases from J; bases unmatched to any gene: 7. The CDR3 sequence: CASSLGTGGLDQPQHF. The CDR3 region has the DNA TGTGCCAGCAGCTTAGGAACAGGGGGTCTGGATCAGCCCCAGCATTTT.

This chain links TRBV19 with TRBJ1-5; 9 bases fit TRBD1. V lost 4 bases to trimming and J lost 7 bases; unmatched junction nucleotides: 11. The germline V gene has CDR1 LNHDA and CDR2 SQIVND (reference sequence). The CDR3 spans 16 residues. CDR3: CASSTWGSTGGQPQHF. The CDR3 DNA is TGTGCCAGTAGTACCTGGGGCTCAACAGGGGGCCAGCCCCAGCATTTT.

This chain links TRBV21-1 with TRBJ2-1; the table's D call, TRBD1, was not checked against the DNA. TRBV21-1 is described as a pseudogene. The CDR3 has 15 amino acids. CDR3 DNA: TGTGCCAGCAGCAAATACAGGGAGCCCTACAATGAGCAGTTCTTC. It codes for CASSKYREPYNEQFF.

The CDR3 sequence: CASSRRTGFSYEQYF. CDR3 DNA: TGTGCCAGCAGCCGCAGGACAGGGTTTTCTTACGAGCAGTACTTC. V usage is TRBV11-3 and J usage is TRBJ2-7; 8 positions match TRBD1. The CDR3 has 15 residues. The germline CDR1 and CDR2 sequences are SGHNT and YENEEA. V lost 5 bases and J lost 4; bases outside the gene matches: 10.

The chain combines TRBV2 with TRBJ2-3; TRBD2 is a possible D gene (5 bases). The ends were cut back, 3 bases at V and 4 bases at J, with 14 bases in the middle. CDR3 length: 15 residues. The germline V gene encodes CDR1 SNHLY and CDR2 FYNNEI. The CDR3 DNA is TGTGCCAGCAGTGACCCTAGGCACGGGGCAGATACGCAGTATTTT. Its translation is CASSDPRHGADTQYF.

In nucleotides, the CDR3 is TGTGCCAGCAGCTTGGTGGGGGGGCTAACAGATACGCAGTATTTT. This codes for CASSLVGGLTDTQYF. V and J are TRBV7-6 and TRBJ2-3; TRBD2 might be the D (7 bases). With 3 bases removed from V and 3 bases from J, the gap between germline ends came to 13 bases. Germline values: CDR1 SGHVS, CDR2 FNYEAQ. The CDR3 loop spans 15 amino acids. Combining the CDR3 with reference TRBV7-6 and TRBJ2-3 gives the whole variable domain GAGVSQSPRYKVTKRGQDVALRCDPISGHVSLYWYRQALGQGPEFLTYFNYEAQQDKSGLPNDRFSAERPEGSISTLTIQRTEQRDSAMYRCASSLVGGLTDTQYFGPGTRLTVL.

The J gene is TRBJ1-5, the V gene TRBV6-7; TRBD1 agrees at 8 bases. TRBV6-7 is identified as an open reading frame with a role that is uncertain. The CDR3 runs to 19 residues. V was pared by 6 bases and J by 0 bases, with 16 bases of the junction left unmatched. The CDR3 DNA is TGTGCCAGCAGCCAAAACGTGACAGGGGAGGTGGATAGCAATCAGCCCCAGCATTTT. It is translated as CASSQNVTGEVDSNQPQHF.